This entry lists 28 T cell receptor beta chains sequenced from one sample in a study of cytomegalovirus exposure and HLA in healthy donors. Primers: 60 Vbeta forward and 13 Jbeta reverse. Libraries were prepared by immunoSEQ multiplex PCR; TCRdb keeps only in-frame clonotypes and omits some of them. The sample lists 100,000 to 150,000 clones; approximately 85% were seen once. Input material: PBMCs. These receptors came from a boy aged 5-17 years in good health and CMV-seronegative.

The chain has TRBV18 and TRBJ1-2, with a possible D match to TRBD1 (6 bases). V was shortened by 3 bases and J by 5 bases, with 13 bases between the two germline ends. Germline CDR1 and CDR2: KGHSH and LQKENI. The CDR3 contains 14 residues. CDR3 protein: CASSPQRDIYGYTF. DNA of the CDR3: TGTGCCAGCTCACCGCAGCGGGACATTTATGGCTACACCTTC.

The chain has TRBV6-4 and TRBJ2-7; D not certain. Trimming removed 4 bases at V and 5 bases at J, with 9 bases between. This CDR3 has 12 residues. Germline V gives CDR1 MRHNA, CDR2 SNTAGT. The DNA for the CDR3 is TGTGCCAGCAGTGTCGAGGTTCACGAGCAGTACTTC. Translated, it gives CASSVEVHEQYF.

CDR3 region: CAWSNIAGGLQFF. CDR3 nucleotide sequence: TGTGCCTGGAGCAATATAGCGGGGGGACTGCAGTTCTTC. The V gene is TRBV30, the J gene TRBJ2-1; 10 bases line up with TRBD2. V was pared by 3 bases and J by 12 bases, with 8 bases of the junction left unmatched. Germline loops: CDR1 GTSNPN, CDR2 SVGIG (reference sequence). CDR3 length: 13 amino acids.

This clone was seen just once. The CDR3: CASSLSAGGPHGYTF. The CDR3 coding sequence is TGTGCCAGCAGCTTGAGCGCGGGGGGCCCCCATGGCTACACCTTC. This sequence joins TRBV7-9 and TRBJ1-2; TRBD1 might be the D (6 bases). Germline CDR1 reads SEHNR; CDR2 reads FQNEAQ (reference sequence). The CDR3 spans 15 residues. V dropped 3 bases and J dropped 6 bases, with 17 bases sitting between them.

The V and J genes are TRBV18 and TRBJ1-2; the D is unclear. The CDR3 covers 13 residues. In germline, CDR1 is KGHSH, CDR2 LQKENI. V shed 1 base and J shed 3 bases, with 6 bases lying between them. The CDR3 sequence is CASSPQDYYGYTF. CDR3 sequence (DNA): TGTGCCAGCTCACCACAGGACTACTATGGCTACACCTTC.

The gene calls are TRBV5-4 and TRBJ2-7; 7 bases agree with TRBD1. The CDR3 is 15 amino acids. The V gene's germline CDR1 is SGHNT and CDR2 YYREEE (reference sequence). Unmatched junction bases numbered 12, after V lost 5 bases and J lost 4 bases. The CDR3 loop is CASRKGQDTYYEQYF. CDR3 sequence (DNA): TGTGCCAGCAGGAAAGGACAGGACACCTATTACGAGCAGTACTTC.

This chain connects TRBV11-3 to TRBJ2-5; 7 bases fit TRBD2. The CDR3 extends over 14 amino acids. Germline V gene data show CDR1 as SGHNT and CDR2 as YENEEA. The J segment lost 5 bases and the V segment lost 1 base, leaving 4 bases of the junction unmatched. CDR3 sequence (DNA): TGTGCCAGCAGCTTAGGCGGGAGCGGGGAGACCCAGTACTTC. Translating gives CASSLGGSGETQYF.

This clone was seen a few times. The chain employs TRBV6-4 and TRBJ1-2, with 7 bases identical to TRBD1. Trimming removed 6 bases from V and 5 bases from J; junction bases left unmatched: 6. Germline assignment: CDR1 MRHNA and CDR2 SNTAGT. The length of the CDR3 is 13 residues. CDR3 sequence (DNA): TGTGCCAGCAGAAGCGACAGGGATTATGGCTACACCTTC. Its protein is CASRSDRDYGYTF.

The chain has TRBV6-5 and TRBJ1-2; tentative D call: TRBD1 (5 bases). The germline V gene has CDR1 MNHEY and CDR2 SVGAGI. This CDR3 region has 14 residues. Trimming removed 7 bases from V and 2 bases from J, with 14 bases in between. CDR3 sequence (DNA): TGTGCCAGCACAAAACAAGACAGAAACTATGGCTACACCTTC. Its translation: CASTKQDRNYGYTF.

This clone was observed a few times. This chain links TRBV5-1 with TRBJ2-7; TRBD1 aligns across 8 bases. The trim removed 2 bases at V and 3 bases at J, leaving 4 bases unmatched. Germline loops: CDR1 SGHRS, CDR2 YFSETQ. CDR3 length: 14 amino acids. As DNA, the CDR3 is TGCGCCAGCAGCTTATCAGGGGGCGACTACGAGCAGTACTTC. As protein: CASSLSGGDYEQYF.

This sequence joins TRBV30 and TRBJ1-5, with no clear D. CDR1 GTSNPN and CDR2 SVGIG come from the germline V gene (reference sequence). The germline V and J ends were trimmed by 3 bases and 0 bases, with 24 bases remaining between them. The CDR3 sequence is 19 residues long. The CDR3: CAWRPIVGGKTYSNQPQHF. In DNA, the CDR3 is TGTGCCTGGAGGCCTATCGTTGGAGGGAAAACCTATAGCAATCAGCCCCAGCATTTT.

The J gene is TRBJ1-2, the V gene TRBV4-1; 8 nucleotides agree with TRBD1. The V gene's germline CDR1 is MGHRA and CDR2 YSYEKL. The CDR3 runs 18 residues. J was trimmed by 4 bases and V by 2 bases; bases with no gene match: 15. The CDR3 is CASSQTPGQVMARYGYTF. CDR3 in DNA: TGCGCCAGCAGCCAAACTCCGGGACAGGTGATGGCGCGCTATGGCTACACCTTC.

The chain carries TRBV7-9 and TRBJ1-1, with TRBD1 matching 8 bases. The CDR3 runs 14 residues. Germline trimming cut 5 bases from V and 6 bases from J; bases unmatched to any gene: 8. CDR1 SEHNR and CDR2 FQNEAQ come from the germline V gene (reference sequence). The CDR3 spells CASSPKAQGAEAFF. CDR3 coding DNA: TGTGCCAGCAGCCCAAAGGCACAGGGGGCTGAAGCTTTCTTT. Based on the CDR3 plus reference TRBV7-9 and TRBJ1-1, the full variable domain is DTGVSQNPRHKITKRGQNVTFRCDPISEHNRLYWYRQTLGQGPEFLTYFQNEAQLEKSRLLSDRFSAERPKGSFSTLEIQRTEQGDSAMYLCASSPKAQGAEAFFGQGTRLTVV.

The chain joins TRBV7-3 to TRBJ2-6; the match to TRBD1 covers 8 bases. V lost 5 bases, J lost 0 bases, and 6 bases stayed unmatched. The CDR3 has 17 residues. Germline V gives CDR1 SGHTA, CDR2 FQGTGA. The CDR3 protein is CASSPSDRASGANVLTF. The CDR3 bases are TGTGCCAGCAGCCCCTCGGACAGGGCCTCTGGGGCCAACGTCCTGACTTTC.

This clone showed up just once. This sequence joins TRBV28 and TRBJ2-2; 7 nucleotides agree with TRBD1. V was pared by 2 bases and J by 4 bases, with 10 bases of the junction left unmatched. CDR1 and CDR2 from the germline V gene are MDHEN and SYDVKM. The CDR3 contains 17 residues. The DNA of the CDR3 is TGTGCCAGCAGTTTAAGGCAGGGGGTCGTCTCCACCGGGGAGCTGTTTTTT. Translation: CASSLRQGVVSTGELFF.

This chain connects TRBV6-6 to TRBJ2-3; D possibly corresponds to TRBD2 (5 bases). The CDR3 loop spans 11 amino acids. V lost 6 bases to trimming and J lost 6 bases, with 7 bases between them. In germline, CDR1 is MNHNY, CDR2 SVGAGI (reference sequence). Here the CDR3 reads CASSRGDTQYF. The CDR3 DNA follows: TGTGCCAGCAGCCGGGGTGATACGCAGTATTTT.

The chain links TRBV5-1 to TRBJ2-1; 11 bases match TRBD2. The CDR3 contains 15 residues. Germline V gene lookup returns CDR1 SGHRS and CDR2 YFSETQ. V was pared by 4 bases and J by 7 bases, with 7 bases of the junction left unmatched. CDR3 nucleotides: TGCGCCAGCAGCACTGTAGCGGGGGGGGCGAATGAGCAGTTCTTC. Translation gives CASSTVAGGANEQFF.

The chain recombines TRBV4-2 with TRBJ1-2; unclear D gene. The length of the CDR3 is 14 residues. Germline lookup yields CDR1 LGHNA and CDR2 YNFKEQ. V was shortened by 7 bases and J by 4 bases, with 16 bases between the two germline ends. The CDR3 protein is CASTKGDGGYGYTF. In nucleotides, the CDR3 is TGTGCCAGCACTAAGGGAGACGGAGGCTATGGCTACACCTTC.

The chain links TRBV27 to TRBJ1-5, with D tentatively TRBD1 (5 bases). The germline V gene encodes CDR1 MNHEY and CDR2 SMNVEV (reference sequence). The V end was cut by 4 bases, the J end by 6 bases, with 16 bases between. The CDR3 is 15 residues long. The chain's CDR3 is CASSSAGVRAQPQHF. CDR3 sequence (DNA): TGTGCCAGCAGTTCGGCGGGGGTGCGAGCTCAGCCCCAGCATTTT.

V is TRBV28 and J is TRBJ1-3; tentatively, D is TRBD1 (5 bases). The CDR3 covers 15 residues. Per the germline V gene, CDR1 is MDHEN and CDR2 is SYDVKM. Trimming stripped 2 bases from V and 2 bases from J, with 10 bases between. The CDR3 DNA reads as TGTGCCAGCAGTTTACCGCAGGGAACTGGAAACACCATATATTTT. This translates into CASSLPQGTGNTIYF.

The J gene is TRBJ2-5, the V gene TRBV27; weak D call: TRBD2 (6 bases). The assigned J gene may be wrong: the sequence end matches TRBJ2-7 better. The CDR3 extends over 12 amino acids. Germline V gives CDR1 MNHEY, CDR2 SMNVEV (reference sequence). Here the CDR3 reads CASRGGAYEQYF. CDR3 DNA: TGTGCCAGCAGAGGAGGGGCCTACGAGCAGTACTTC.

The rearrangement links TRBV27 to TRBJ2-6, with D perhaps matching TRBD2 (6 bases). This CDR3 is built from 19 residues. CDR1 and CDR2 from the germline V gene are MNHEY and SMNVEV (reference sequence). Trimming shortened V by 2 bases and J by 0 bases, and 17 bases separated the two germline ends. The CDR3 sequence is CASSLNRRGRTSGANVLTF. The CDR3 DNA is TGTGCCAGCAGTTTAAATCGGCGGGGACGGACCTCTGGGGCCAACGTCCTGACTTTC.

V is TRBV18 and J is TRBJ1-2, with 9 positions matching TRBD1. The CDR3 has 16 residues. The V gene's germline CDR1 is KGHSH and CDR2 LQKENI. The junction had 12 bases not matched to a gene; V was cut back by 6 bases and J by 4 bases. CDR3 in amino acids: CASSPGTGNYLYGYTF. The CDR3, as DNA: TGTGCCAGCTCGCCGGGGACAGGGAATTATCTCTATGGCTACACCTTC.

This clone was observed a few times. This sample also contains other DNA sequences that code for the same CDR3. The V and J genes are TRBV6-5 and TRBJ1-1; 7 bases agree with TRBD1. V shed 6 bases, J shed 0 bases, and the junction held 4 bases outside the gene matches. Germline V gene data show CDR1 as MNHEY and CDR2 as SVGAGI. This CDR3 has 14 residues. CDR3 sequence: CASSRQGMNTEAFF. CDR3 nucleotides: TGTGCCAGCAGCAGACAGGGAATGAACACTGAAGCTTTCTTT.

CDR3 in DNA: TGTGCCAGCAGCTTGGGGAAAGCGGGGGGAGGGGCAGATACGCAGTATTTT. Protein product: CASSLGKAGGGADTQYF. The gene calls are TRBV5-4 and TRBJ2-3; 9 nucleotides match TRBD2. CDR1 and CDR2 (germline): SGHNT, YYREEE (reference sequence). This CDR3 region has 17 residues. Trimming took 0 bases from V and 4 from J; bases not matched to a gene: 9.

The rearrangement joins TRBV2 to TRBJ2-7; 9 bases agree with TRBD1. Germline V gene sequence: CDR1 SNHLY, CDR2 FYNNEI. CDR3 length: 14 amino acids. Trimming took 10 bases from V and 4 from J; bases not matched to a gene: 11. This chain's CDR3 is CAIKEGQGNYEQYF. CDR3 nucleotide sequence: TGTGCCATCAAAGAGGGACAGGGCAATTACGAGCAGTACTTC.

This clone was counted between two and nine times. J is TRBJ2-5 and V is TRBV2, with TRBD2 matching 15 bases. V shed 6 bases and J 4 bases; nucleotides not matched to a gene: 0. This CDR3 is built from 14 residues. Germline values: CDR1 SNHLY, CDR2 FYNNEI. CDR3: CASRGLAGGETQYF. The DNA of the CDR3 is TGTGCCAGCAGGGGACTAGCGGGGGGAGAGACCCAGTACTTC.

The rearrangement links TRBV19 to TRBJ2-2; 7 bases fit TRBD1. Germline V lookup: CDR1 LNHDA, CDR2 SQIVND (reference sequence). The CDR3 covers 15 residues. V shed 5 bases and J 0 bases; nucleotides not matched to a gene: 3. CDR3 loop: CASSPGQSNTGELFF. The CDR3 nucleotides read TGTGCCAGTAGTCCGGGACAGTCGAACACCGGGGAGCTGTTTTTT.